This T cell receptor beta chain was captured by sequencing in a study of OX40 agonist ivuxolimab in advanced cancers. Study at large: The dose of intravenous ivuxolimab that patients received every 2 weeks ranged from 0.01 to 10 mg/kg. Those enrolled were roughly 85% male, with a mean age of approximately 60 years and ages from about 20 to 85.

Points on this clone: The antigen is unknown.

CDR1 is MGHRA and CDR2 is YSYEKL in the germline V gene. Trimming cost V 0 bases and J 5 bases, with 5 bases left between them. There are 13 residues in the CDR3. Profiling relied on immunoSEQ multiplex PCR, and the TCRdb table lists in-frame clones only, not all of them. The sample includes some 150,000 clones, just over 90% of them seen just once. Study-wide results and limits: Circulating CD4+ and CD8+ T cells showed clonal expansion by week 6 at 0.1 to 3.0 mg/kg. Patients with a partial response at 0.1-3.0 mg/kg had among the lowest clonal expansion.

The material was CD4+ or CD8+ T cells sorted from blood, obtained in a trial of the OX40 agonist ivuxolimab. The clonotype originates from an adult with an advanced solid tumor such as melanoma, head and neck, liver or kidney cancer. The V gene is TRBV4-1, the J gene TRBJ2-1; D is uncertain. CDR3 amino acids: CASSQDRDNEQFF. The CDR3 bases are TGCGCCAGCAGCCAAGATAGGGACAATGAGCAGTTCTTC.